The 7 T cell receptor beta chains presented below share a single source sample, sequenced in a study of T cells in Graves' hyperthyroidism and ophthalmopathy. RNA transcripts were the template for amplifying TCR beta CDR3 regions. Initially, a first-round RT-PCR of the TCR CDR3 employed the HTBI primer set. Each CDR3 protein gets one entry after TCRdb re-called the multiplex PCR reads with MiXCR. The sample has more than 550,000 distinct CDR3 sequences, about 17% seen once. Sequencing input: blood. The receptor set was obtained from a woman aged 45-59 years with Graves' hyperthyroidism that later progressed to Graves' ophthalmopathy.

This clonotype was observed many times. The CDR3 sequence: CARMGPRGGEQYF. The CDR3 DNA sequence: TGTGCCAGGATGGGGCCCAGAGGAGGCGAGCAGTACTTC. The rearrangement uses TRBV6-2 or TRBV6-3 and TRBJ2-7; D tentatively fits TRBD1 or TRBD2 (5 bases each). The CDR3 runs 13 residues. Germline V lookup: CDR1 MNHEY, CDR2 SVGEGT. V lost 9 bases, J lost 6 bases, and 18 bases lay in between.

This clonotype has a count of ten or more. The gene calls are TRBV12-3 or TRBV12-4 and TRBJ1-5, with a weak D call TRBD1 (6 bases). CDR3 length equals 16 residues. Trimming stripped 4 bases from V and 3 bases from J, with 16 bases between. CDR3 in amino acids: CASSSRGDGVNQPQHF. CDR3 DNA sequence: TGTGCCAGCAGTTCCAGGGGCGACGGAGTCAATCAGCCCCAGCATTTT.

Only a few counts were recorded for this clonotype. V gene TRBV20-1 combines with J gene TRBJ2-1, with D unresolved. CDR3 length equals 15 residues. Germline lookup yields CDR1 DFQATT and CDR2 SNEGSKA (reference sequence). Trimming shortened V by 1 base and J by 5 bases, and 15 bases separated the two germline ends. CDR3 in DNA: TGCAGTGCTAGAGGGCCCGAACTTGCAAACAATGAGCAGTTCTTC. Protein sequence: CSARGPELANNEQFF.

The chain is built from TRBV19 and TRBJ2-1, with a weak D call TRBD1 (6 bases). Germline V gene sequence: CDR1 LNHDA, CDR2 SQIVND (reference sequence). Trimming removed 8 bases from V and 3 bases from J, with 17 bases in between. There are 15 residues in the CDR3. DNA of the CDR3: TGTGCCAGTGACCCAGGGGACCTCAACTACAATGAGCAGTTCTTC. It specifies CASDPGDLNYNEQFF.

This clonotype was counted ten times or more. The chain uses TRBV11-3 and TRBJ2-7; D is perhaps TRBD1 (6 bases). Between the trimmed V and J ends, which lost 5 bases and 6 bases, there was a span of 14 bases. The CDR3 contains 13 residues. Germline-derived CDR1 and CDR2 are SGHNT and YENEEA. The DNA of the CDR3 is TGTGCCAGCAGCGGAATGACAGGTGGCGAGCAGTACTTC. Its protein is CASSGMTGGEQYF.

In its sample, this clonotype was seen many times. The CDR3 is CASSYGGSPGTQYF. The CDR3 region has the DNA TGTGCCAGCAGTTACGGGGGGAGCCCGGGGACCCAGTACTTC. V and J are TRBV6-2 or TRBV6-3 and TRBJ2-5; D might be TRBD2 (6 bases). Trimming took 2 bases from V and 7 from J, leaving 14 bases between them. This CDR3 has 14 amino acids. Germline loops: CDR1 MNHEY, CDR2 SVGEGT.

This chain links TRBV3-1 with TRBJ1-6; D not certain. Deletions cut 3 bases from V and 10 bases from J, with 16 bases between. Germline V gene lookup returns CDR1 LGHDT and CDR2 YNNKEL (reference sequence). This CDR3 is built from 15 residues. CDR3 nucleotide sequence: TGTGCCAGCAGCCAGAGGGAGGGAGGTCGGTCACCCCTCCACTTT. Amino acid sequence: CASSQREGGRSPLHF. The full variable domain, in which reference TRBV3-1 and TRBJ1-6 provide the parts outside the CDR3, is DTAVSQTPKYLVTQMGNDKSIKCEQNLGHDTMYWYKQDSKKFLKIMFSYNNKELIINETVPNRFSPKSPDKAHLNLHINSLELGDSAVYFCASSQREGGRSPLHFGNGTRLTVT.